This entry describes one TCR beta chain. Its target is unknown. Here immunoSEQ multiplex PCR was the method, and the copy in TCRdb shows in-frame clones only, minus some. The sample carries some 50,000 clones, about 65% recorded once. These data come from a study of a mutant IDH1 vaccine in newly diagnosed glioma. Study as a whole: In some groups vaccination began 4-6 weeks post-radiotherapy; others received it with temozolomide. Of treated patients, approximately 60% were men and approximately 40% women, averaging roughly 40 years.

Time point reported: week 47, end of study. With topical imiquimod, each dose of the vaccine consisted of 300 ug of mutant IDH1 20-mer peptide. Patients in the study were vaccinated eight times, receiving shots in weeks 1, 3, 5, 7, 11, 15, 19 and 23. Sequences were derived from peripheral blood mononuclear cells (PBMCs), sampled from a glioma patient whose treatment included an IDH1 peptide vaccine. The TCR was taken from a man between 40 and 49 years old with glioma. Some clones in this sample may be carry-over from other donors' samples.

CDR3 nucleotide sequence: TGTGCCAGCAGTGAAACGGAAATTCAGCCCCAGCATTTT. Translation gives CASSETEIQPQHF. The J gene is TRBJ1-5, the V gene TRBV2; D gene uncertain. Trimming removed 2 bases at V and 6 bases at J, with 8 bases between. This CDR3 has 13 residues. Germline CDR1 and CDR2: SNHLY and FYNNEI.